This is a list of T cell receptor beta chains from one sample in a study of T cell changes during pregnancy in multiple sclerosis. Data came from immunoSEQ multiplex PCR; TCRdb stores just in-frame clones and leaves some out. The sample lists tens of thousands of clones, roughly nine tenths seen once, with 1.5% to 2% in the top ten. The source was peripheral blood, collected in the first trimester of pregnancy. The receptors derive from a female donor in good health, enrolled as a control in a pregnancy study. The CDR3 runs from the conserved cysteine through the conserved F or W. D genes are given only for firm matches. Expanded clones get a size class; other rows say once, few or many, or leave the size out.

clone size	J gene	D gene	V gene	CDR3 protein	CDR3 DNA
-	TRBJ2-6	-	TRBV28	CASSFGAYSGANVLTF	TGTGCCAGCAGTTTTGGGGCCTACTCTGGGGCCAACGTCCTGACTTTC
-	TRBJ2-3	-	TRBV7-9	CASSLVPGSVADTQYF	TGTGCCAGCAGCTTAGTCCCCGGGAGTGTGGCAGATACGCAGTATTTT
-	TRBJ2-3	TRBD2	TRBV7-2	CASSLRRLAGHTDTQYF	TGTGCCAGCAGCTTAAGACGACTAGCGGGGCACACAGATACGCAGTATTTT
once	TRBJ1-4	-	TRBV5-5	CASNGGGGRNEKLFF	TGTGCCAGCAACGGGGGGGGCGGACGGAATGAAAAACTGTTTTTT
-	TRBJ1-5	-	TRBV28	CASSSGQGYNQPQHF	TGTGCCAGCAGTTCGGGACAAGGGTACAATCAGCCCCAGCATTTT
-	TRBJ2-2	-	TRBV2	CASSPLGLAGELFF	TGTGCCAGCAGTCCTCTTGGCCTTGCCGGGGAGCTGTTTTTT
-	TRBJ2-1	TRBD2	TRBV4-1	CASSQGLAGDISYNEQFF	TGCGCCAGCAGCCAAGGGCTAGCGGGAGATATATCCTACAATGAGCAGTTCTTC
-	TRBJ2-3	TRBD2	TRBV2	CASRERESRDTQYF	TGTGCCAGCAGAGAGCGGGAGTCTCGAGATACGCAGTATTTT
-	TRBJ2-1	TRBD2	TRBV19	CASSIILAGSEQFF	TGTGCCAGTAGTATAATCCTAGCGGGAAGTGAGCAGTTCTTC
-	TRBJ2-3	-	TRBV28	CASSLTGSTDTQYF	TGTGCCAGCAGTTTAACCGGGAGTACCGATACGCAGTATTTT
-	TRBJ2-7	-	TRBV25-1	CASSETSYEQYF	TGTGCCAGCAGTGAAACATCATACGAGCAGTACTTC
-	TRBJ2-5	TRBD1	TRBV6-4	CASSENRGETQYF	TGTGCCAGCAGTGAAAACAGGGGAGAGACCCAGTACTTC
-	TRBJ2-7	-	TRBV11-2	CASSSVRQTFGEQYF	TGTGCCAGCAGTTCAGTTCGACAGACGTTCGGCGAGCAGTACTTC
-	TRBJ2-2	-	TRBV5-1	CASSLSSSPGELFF	TGCGCCAGCAGCTTGTCGAGTTCTCCCGGGGAGCTGTTTTTT
-	TRBJ2-7	TRBD2	TRBV19	CASRVASGHSYEQYF	TGTGCCAGTAGAGTTGCTAGCGGCCACTCCTACGAGCAGTACTTC
-	TRBJ2-1	TRBD2	TRBV19	CASSMPSGNPYNEQFF	TGTGCCAGTAGTATGCCTAGCGGGAACCCCTACAATGAGCAGTTCTTC
-	TRBJ2-3	-	TRBV29-1	CSGNVQEVTQYF	TGCAGCGGGAATGTCCAGGAGGTTACGCAGTATTTT
-	TRBJ2-6	TRBD1	TRBV30	CAWNTGAESSGANVLTF	TGTGCCTGGAACACAGGGGCGGAGAGCTCTGGGGCCAACGTCCTGACTTTC
-	TRBJ2-3	TRBD1	TRBV5-4	CASSSARQGPDTQYF	TGTGCCAGCAGCTCGGCAAGACAGGGGCCAGATACGCAGTATTTT
-	TRBJ2-2	-	TRBV5-4	CASSVGLSNTGELFF	TGTGCCAGCAGCGTGGGACTCTCGAACACCGGGGAGCTGTTTTTT
-	TRBJ1-1	TRBD1	TRBV11-2	CASSMTGGKAEAFF	TGTGCCAGCAGCATGACAGGGGGGAAGGCTGAAGCTTTCTTT
-	TRBJ2-7	TRBD2	TRBV27	CASSFSSGTRFYEQYF	TGTGCCAGCAGTTTTTCCTCCGGGACTAGGTTCTACGAGCAGTACTTC
-	TRBJ2-7	TRBD1	TRBV6-1	CASSDKGAVGEYEQYF	TGTGCCAGCAGTGATAAGGGGGCGGTGGGCGAATACGAGCAGTACTTC
-	TRBJ2-2	-	TRBV7-9	CASSPGVRELFF	TGTGCCAGCAGCCCCGGGGTCAGGGAGCTGTTTTTT
-	TRBJ1-3	-	TRBV9	CASSVGGQTTIYF	TGTGCCAGCAGCGTAGGGGGGCAAACCACCATATATTTT
few	TRBJ2-1	TRBD1	TRBV5-1	CASSLATGQGINEQFF	TGCGCCAGCAGCTTGGCCACGGGACAGGGAATCAATGAGCAGTTCTTC
-	TRBJ2-1	-	TRBV27	CASRRTGEQFF	TGTGCCAGCAGACGGACTGGTGAGCAGTTCTTC
-	TRBJ2-2	TRBD2	TRBV27	CATRPGGTGELFF	TGTGCCACCCGACCGGGGGGCACCGGGGAGCTGTTTTTT